The rows below give T cell receptor beta chains drawn from one sample of a study of shared clonotypes between healthy human individuals. Sequencing was performed with immunoSEQ multiplex PCR; in TCRdb, only in-frame clones are kept and a portion is missing. The sample contains 2.3 million or so clones, 85% to 95% of which appear only once. The sample comprised naive CD4+ T cells from PBMCs. Source of these receptors: a young man in good health. Some clones in this sample may be carry-over from other donors' samples. Each CDR3 is given with its conserved first and last residue. A D gene is named only where the DNA matches it firmly. Not all rows give a size; the values are once, few, many and, for expanded clones, a class.

v_gene	j_gene	d_gene	abundance	CDR3nt	CDR3aa
TRBV2	TRBJ1-4	TRBD1	.	TGTGCCAGCAGCCCGGACAGGGGGCATGAAAAACTGTTTTTT	CASSPDRGHEKLFF
TRBV25-1	TRBJ1-1	.	.	TGTGCCAGCAGTGAGGCGGGGGGGAGGGGGAACACTGAAGCTTTCTTT	CASSEAGGRGNTEAFF
TRBV28	TRBJ2-7	.	.	TGTGCCAGCAAGGGGCAAACGGGGAGCTCCTACGAGCAGTACTTC	CASKGQTGSSYEQYF
TRBV7-2	TRBJ2-7	TRBD2	.	TGTGCCAGCAGCAAGGACACTAGCGGGCTTTACGAGCAGTACTTC	CASSKDTSGLYEQYF
TRBV2	TRBJ1-2	.	.	TGTGCCAGCAGTGAAGGGCAGGGCGGCTACTATGGCTACACCTTC	CASSEGQGGYYGYTF
TRBV10-3	TRBJ2-1	.	.	TGTGCCATCACGACTACCAGGGAGTACAATGAGCAGTTCTTC	CAITTTREYNEQFF
TRBV5-1	TRBJ1-1	.	.	TGCGCCAGCAGGCTCCATAGGGAGGCCCCTGAAGCTTTCTTT	CASRLHREAPEAFF
TRBV6-6	TRBJ1-1	.	few	TGTGCCAGCAGTTACGGTCAACTTGGCACTGAAGCTTTCTTT	CASSYGQLGTEAFF
TRBV25-1	TRBJ1-1	TRBD1	.	TGTGCCAGCAGTGACCCGAGACAGGGTAACACTGAAGCTTTCTTT	CASSDPRQGNTEAFF
TRBV6-1	TRBJ2-1	.	.	TGTGCCAGCAGTCGAAGACGGGAGATTCCGTTCTTC	CASSRRREIPFF